This TCR beta chain was sequenced in a study of blood T cell repertoires in COVID-19. Across the whole study: COVID-19 samples collected from the United States, Italy and Spain covered acute and convalescent phases. Sample material is recorded as cDNA or gDNA derived from T cells, B-cell-depleted T cells, or PBMCs.

The CDR3 is made up of 15 amino acids. V was pared by 6 bases and J by 0 bases, with 14 bases between. Germline V gene lookup returns CDR1 MDHEN and CDR2 SYDVKM. Per the study methods: The assay estimated nucleated cells by amplifying reference gene primers. Profiling relied on immunoSEQ multiplex PCR, and the TCRdb table lists in-frame clones only, not all of them. The DNA was the basis for D and trimming; V, J and clone size are from that table. This sample yields about 240,000 clones, of which around 83% are seen a single time; over 10% belongs to the top ten. The source is a woman aged 60 to 75 with active or convalescent COVID-19. The chain carries TRBV28 and TRBJ1-1; D possibly corresponds to TRBD1 (5 bases). The sequencing sample was made of peripheral blood. In nucleotides, the CDR3 is TGTGCCAGCAGCCCAGGGCCAGGGATGAACACTGAAGCTTTCTTT. The encoded protein is CASSPGPGMNTEAFF.